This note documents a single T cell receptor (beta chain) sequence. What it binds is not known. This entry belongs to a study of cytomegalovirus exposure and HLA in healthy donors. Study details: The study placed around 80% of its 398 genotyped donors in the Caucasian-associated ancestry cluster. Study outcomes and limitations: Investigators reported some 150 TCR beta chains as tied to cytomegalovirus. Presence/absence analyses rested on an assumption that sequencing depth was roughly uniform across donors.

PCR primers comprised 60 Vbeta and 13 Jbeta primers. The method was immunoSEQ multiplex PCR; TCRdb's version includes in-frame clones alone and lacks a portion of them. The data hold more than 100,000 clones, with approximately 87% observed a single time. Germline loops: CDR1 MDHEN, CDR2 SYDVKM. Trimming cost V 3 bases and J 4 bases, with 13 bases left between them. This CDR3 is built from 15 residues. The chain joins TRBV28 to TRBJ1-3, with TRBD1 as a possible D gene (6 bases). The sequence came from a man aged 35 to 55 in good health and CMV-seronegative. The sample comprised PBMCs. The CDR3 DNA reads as TGTGCCAGCAGTTTTCTCGGGGGGGGCGGAAACACCATATATTTT. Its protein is CASSFLGGGGNTIYF.